The entry that follows covers one T cell receptor (beta chain) sequence. Its cognate antigen is unknown. The CDR3 contains 14 residues. Looked up from germline, CDR1 is SGDLS and CDR2 is YYNGEE. Trimming removed 4 bases at V and 1 base at J, with 11 bases between. This record comes from a study of T cell responses to AZD1222 COVID-19 vaccine. Study-level results: When two AZD1222 doses had been given, Spike-specific TCR breadth and depth rose. Spike regions recognized by vaccine-associated CD4 TCRs spanned the protein, led by 160-218 and 743-854. Clonal diversity was possibly underestimated, and white British individuals and females predominated among donors. Repertoire sampling was restricted to post-peak T cell response timepoints.

Here immunoSEQ multiplex PCR was the method, and the copy in TCRdb shows in-frame clones only, minus some. In the table there are about 97,000 clones, roughly 90% of which are singletons. The sample consisted of peripheral blood, taken on day 0 of AZD1222 vaccination. J is TRBJ1-1 and V is TRBV9; D unclear. This TCR came from an adult in good health. The CDR3 reads CASSSERGNTEAFF. The CDR3 DNA sequence: TGTGCCAGCAGCTCCGAAAGAGGGAACACTGAAGCTTTCTTT. The complete variable domain, with remaining parts taken from reference TRBV9 and TRBJ1-1, reads DSGVTQTPKHLITATGQRVTLRCSPRSGDLSVYWYQQSLDQGLQFLIQYYNGEERAKGNILERFSAQQFPDLHSELNLSSLELGDSALYFCASSSERGNTEAFFGQGTRLTVV.